The rows below give T cell receptor beta chains drawn from one sample of a study of blood T cell repertoires in COVID-19. Assay used: immunoSEQ multiplex PCR; TCRdb lists only in-frame clones, some missing. In the table there are roughly 300,000 clones, approximately 89% of which are singletons. What was sequenced was peripheral blood. These receptors were obtained from a woman in her fifties or sixties who had recovered from COVID-19. CDR3s include the opening cysteine and the closing phenylalanine or tryptophan. Fields, in order: D gene, J gene, V gene, CDR3 DNA, CDR3 protein. A D gene is named only where the DNA matches it firmly.

TRBD1 TRBJ2-7 TRBV3-1/TRBV3-2 TGTGCCAGCCACAGTTCCGGGACAGGGGGCGAGCAGTACTTC CASHSSGTGGEQYF
TRBD1 TRBJ1-5 TRBV19 TGTGCCAGTAATCGACCCGGGACAGGGCCTCAGCCCCAGCATTTT CASNRPGTGPQPQHF
NA TRBJ2-1 TRBV7-2 TGTGCCAGCAGCATCGGGGTGGGCTCCTACAATGAGCAGTTCTTC CASSIGVGSYNEQFF
TRBD2 TRBJ2-1 TRBV10-3 TGTGCCATCAGTGAGTCGAATCTAGCGGGGGAGCAGTTCTTC CAISESNLAGEQFF
NA TRBJ1-2 TRBV18 TGTGCCAGCTCAGGGGCAGATGAGATTAACTATGGCTACACCTTC CASSGADEINYGYTF
NA TRBJ1-4 TRBV2 TGTGCCAGTAGATCAGGGGTTTGGGAAAAACTGTTTTTT CASRSGVWEKLFF
NA TRBJ2-1 TRBV5-6 TGTGCCAGCAGCTTGTATCAGCAGGGTGTCGGCAATGAGCAGTTCTTC CASSLYQQGVGNEQFF
NA TRBJ1-4 TRBV19 TGTGCCAGTTCCCGACAGACAGAGAATGAAAAACTGTTTTTT CASSRQTENEKLFF
NA TRBJ2-2 TRBV7-2 TGTGCCAGCAGCTTAAGGGGGGGTCAGACCGGGGAGCTGTTTTTT CASSLRGGQTGELFF
TRBD2 TRBJ2-4 TRBV7-2 TGTGCCAGCAGCCGCAGCGGGGGGGCTCCGAACATTCAGTACTTC CASSRSGGAPNIQYF
TRBD1 TRBJ2-5 TRBV25-1 TGTGCCAGCAGTGAGGGACAGGGGGCCCAAGAGACCCAGTACTTC CASSEGQGAQETQYF
NA TRBJ1-1 TRBV6-5 TGTGCCAGCATCCTAGAGCTAGGAGAAGCTTTCTTT CASILELGEAFF
NA TRBJ2-7 TRBV6-2/TRBV6-3 TGTGCCAGCAGTACCAGGGCAGGGCAGTACTTC CASSTRAGQYF
TRBD1 TRBJ1-2 TRBV18 TGTGCCAGCTCACCGACCCGGGACAGGGGTTCCGGCTACACCTTC CASSPTRDRGSGYTF
NA TRBJ2-3 TRBV5-4 TGTGCCAGCAGCTTACTGACAGCGAGCACAGATACGCAGTATTTT CASSLLTASTDTQYF
NA TRBJ1-6 TRBV7-2 TGTGCCAGCAGCTTTACGGTCTCAGACTATTCACCCCTCCACTTT CASSFTVSDYSPLHF
TRBD1 TRBJ1-3 TRBV15 TGTGCCACCATACGCGACAGGGGAGGAAACACCATATATTTT CATIRDRGGNTIYF
TRBD1 TRBJ1-2 TRBV28 TGTGCCAGCAGCAAATTGACAGGGGCTAACTATGGCTACACCTTC CASSKLTGANYGYTF
NA TRBJ1-5 TRBV28 TGTGCCAGCAGTTATAGGGGGAGAAAGGGCAATCAGCCCCAGCATTTT CASSYRGRKGNQPQHF
TRBD1 TRBJ2-7 TRBV11-3 TGTGCCAGCAGCTTAGGAGGACAGGGGGCGGACGAGCAGTACTTC CASSLGGQGADEQYF
TRBD2 TRBJ2-4 TRBV7-2 TGTGCCAGCAGCTTAGAAGCGGGAGTGGGGAACATTCAGTACTTC CASSLEAGVGNIQYF
NA TRBJ1-6 TRBV28 TGTGCCACCGTACCGCCGGGTAGGCATTCACCCCTCCACTTT CATVPPGRHSPLHF
TRBD2 TRBJ2-1 TRBV2 TGTGCCAGCTCAAGCGGGACTAGTGATGAGCAGTTCTTC CASSSGTSDEQFF